This T cell receptor beta chain was recorded in a study of Tregs in tolerant kidney transplant recipients. Looking at the study overall: The nonmyeloablative bone marrow transplants came from related graft donors, with transient mixed chimerism. Findings and limits, study-wide: Biological reproducibility was not directly addressed in this study. Expanding Tregs on activated donor B cells appeared to best identify donor-specific TCRbeta clones.

Assay: immunoSEQ multiplex PCR; the TCRdb copy retains only in-frame clones and omits some. Among about 110,000 clones listed, 90% were seen once. Comment on this clone: No antigen is known for it.

The sample consisted of CD4+ T cells from blood, taken before the transplant. The TCR was taken from a human donor who received a combined kidney and bone marrow transplant.

The CDR3 nucleotides are TGTGCCAGCAGCTTAGTCGGAGGGCCCACTGAAGCTTTCTTT. Translated, it gives CASSLVGGPTEAFF. The chain carries TRBV7-9 and TRBJ1-1; D gene unclear. The V gene's germline CDR1 is SEHNR and CDR2 FQNEAQ (reference sequence). The CDR3 runs 14 residues. V was pared by 1 base and J by 4 bases, with 10 bases between.